This TCR beta chain came from a study of blood T cell repertoires in COVID-19. Overall study context: Samples taken during acute and convalescent COVID-19 were collected in the United States, Italy and Spain. The analysed material was cDNA or gDNA that came from T cells, B-cell-depleted T cells, or PBMCs.

One Seattle source followed patients from active infection through their disease course. With V trimmed by 6 bases and J by 3 bases, 5 bases remained unmatched. The CDR3 runs 14 residues. Per germline, CDR1 PRHDT and CDR2 FYEKMQ (reference sequence). In the study's own analysis: Amplification of reference gene primers was used by the study to estimate nucleated cell counts. Sequenced by immunoSEQ multiplex PCR; TCRdb stores in-frame clones only, minus some. V and J calls and clone size are as listed in that table; D and trimming were resolved from the DNA. The table records about 210,000 clones, around 85% of them present only once.

The rearrangement joins TRBV13 to TRBJ2-7, with 10 bases matching TRBD1. The clonotype was recovered from an older woman with COVID-19, enrolled during active disease. The sample consisted of peripheral blood. The CDR3 loop reads CASSRTGGIYEQYF. CDR3 in DNA: TGTGCCAGCAGTCGGACAGGGGGTATCTACGAGCAGTACTTC.